The 23 T cell receptor beta chains below come from one sample, sequenced in a study of CD8+ T cells in alopecia areata. Treatment defined: oral pan-JAK inhibitor, 5-10 mg twice daily. Extraction of RNA preceded its reverse transcription into cDNA, which served as the sequencing template. TCRdb's table, derived via immunoSEQ multiplex PCR, lists solely in-frame clones and lacks some. The sample carries some 130,000 clones, less than 70% recorded once. The material was CD8+ T cells sorted from blood, obtained at week 4, from a patient treated with tofacitinib. Receptors were obtained from a human donor with alopecia areata.

For this clone: This sequence may be a read error, since a much larger clone differs from it by one base. V and J are TRBV7-8 and TRBJ1-1; D unresolved. CDR3 length: 12 amino acids. In germline, CDR1 is SGHVS, CDR2 FQNEAQ. For the CDR3, the DNA is TGTGCCAGCAGCTTAGGGAACCCTGAAGCTTTCTTT. This encodes CASSLGNPEAFF. The full variable domain, rest sourced from reference TRBV7-8 and TRBJ1-1, is GAGVSQSPRYKVAKRGQDVALRCDPISGHVSLFWYQQALGQGPEFLTYFQNEAQLDKSGLPSDRFFAERPEGSVSTLKIQRTQQEDSAVYLCASSLGNPEAFFGQGTRLTVV.

This clone appeared a few times. This rearrangement joins TRBV7-2 to TRBJ2-7, with a tentative D call TRBD2 (6 bases). The CDR3 spans 14 residues. With 1 base removed from V and 2 bases from J, the gap between germline ends came to 9 bases. The germline V gene has CDR1 SGHTA and CDR2 FQGNSA. CDR3 nucleotide sequence: TGTGCCAGCAGCTTAGACGGGAGCCCCTACGAGCAGTACTTC. Its protein product is CASSLDGSPYEQYF.

This clone has more than one count but fewer than ten. The chain links TRBV27 to TRBJ1-2, with 12 nucleotides matching TRBD1. The CDR3 has 16 amino acids. The V and J ends lost 5 bases and 6 bases, in that order; junction bases with no gene match: 10. From germline, CDR1 is MNHEY and CDR2 SMNVEV (reference sequence). Written as DNA, the CDR3 is TGTGCCAGCAGTGTGGCGGGACAGGGGGCGGGGGATGGCTACACCTTC. Residues: CASSVAGQGAGDGYTF.

The rearrangement links TRBV5-4 to TRBJ1-6; 9 bases fit TRBD1. Germline values: CDR1 SGHNT, CDR2 YYREEE (reference sequence). With 5 bases clipped from V and 7 bases from J, the junction kept 7 bases outside the gene matches. The CDR3 loop spans 15 amino acids. CDR3 nucleotide sequence: TGTGCCAGCAGTGGTGGGACAGGGAGAAATTCACCCCTCCACTTT. This codes for CASSGGTGRNSPLHF.

This clone has more than one count but fewer than ten. The chain employs TRBV4-1 and TRBJ1-5, with TRBD1 identical over 7 bases. The CDR3 is 17 residues long. After removal of 0 bases from V and 3 bases from J, the junction contained 8 bases not matched to a gene. Germline CDR1 reads MGHRA; CDR2 reads YSYEKL. The CDR3 is CASSQEFPGTDNQPQHF. The DNA for the CDR3 is TGCGCCAGCAGCCAAGAATTTCCCGGGACAGACAATCAGCCCCAGCATTTT.

The chain joins TRBV7-9 to TRBJ2-3, with 8 bases matching TRBD1. This CDR3 comprises 14 residues. Germline V gives CDR1 SEHNR, CDR2 FQNEAQ (reference sequence). J lost 5 bases, V lost 5 bases, and 6 bases had no gene match. This chain's CDR3 is CASSPTQGGDTQYF. CDR3 DNA: TGTGCCAGCAGCCCTACACAGGGGGGAGATACGCAGTATTTT.

This clone was counted between two and nine times. V usage is TRBV7-9 and J usage is TRBJ2-1, with D maybe TRBD2 (5 bases). The CDR3 contains 14 residues. In germline, CDR1 is SEHNR, CDR2 FQNEAQ (reference sequence). Trimming left V 1 base short and J 1 base short, with 5 bases between. In DNA form, the CDR3 reads TGTGCCAGCAGCTTAGGGGAGTCCTACAATGAGCAGTTCTTC. Amino acid sequence: CASSLGESYNEQFF.

The CDR3 region is CASSPRPAIAYEQYF. The CDR3 bases are TGTGCCAGCAGCCCCCGACCGGCGATCGCCTACGAGCAGTACTTC. V gene TRBV6-6 combines with J gene TRBJ2-7; D remains ambiguous. This CDR3 is built from 15 residues. CDR1 is MNHNY and CDR2 is SVGAGI in the germline V gene (reference sequence). The V end lost 6 bases, the J end lost 2 bases, and 17 bases lay between the germline ends.

The rearrangement links TRBV9 to TRBJ2-3, with a possible D match to TRBD2 (7 bases). V was cut by 2 bases and J by 2 bases, with 15 bases left in between. Looked up from germline, CDR1 is SGDLS and CDR2 is YYNGEE. This CDR3 has 16 amino acids. The CDR3 region has the DNA TGTGCCAGCAGCGTTCCCGGGGGGCCCCACACAGATACGCAGTATTTT. Translation: CASSVPGGPHTDTQYF.

The chain carries TRBV30 and TRBJ1-1; TRBD1 matches 11 bases. The ends lost 6 bases at V and 1 base at J; junction bases unmatched: 4. This CDR3 has 14 amino acids. CDR1 and CDR2 from the germline V gene are GTSNPN and SVGIG (reference sequence). CDR3 DNA sequence: TGTGCCTGCGGGACAGGGGGGAGGAACACTGAAGCTTTCTTT. Protein: CACGTGGRNTEAFF.

This clone was counted a few times. The rearrangement links TRBV14 to TRBJ2-6, with 7 bases matching TRBD1. The CDR3 covers 17 residues. Germline CDR1 SGHDN, CDR2 FVKESK. With 5 bases clipped from V and 4 bases from J, the junction kept 11 bases outside the gene matches. The CDR3 nucleotides are TGTGCCAGCAGCGACCGGGACAGTACAAGAGGGGCCAACGTCCTGACTTTC. Translated, it gives CASSDRDSTRGANVLTF. Combining the CDR3 with reference TRBV14 and TRBJ2-6 gives the whole variable domain EAGVTQFPSHSVIEKGQTVTLRCDPISGHDNLYWYRRVMGKEIKFLLHFVKESKQDESGMPNNRFLAERTGGTYSTLKVQPAELEDSGVYFCASSDRDSTRGANVLTFGAGSRLTVL.

The chain employs TRBV5-1 and TRBJ1-6, with no clear D. Germline CDR1 SGHRS, CDR2 YFSETQ. This CDR3 spans 13 amino acids. The germline V and J ends were trimmed by 0 bases and 9 bases, with 7 bases remaining between them. In nucleotides, the CDR3 is TGCGCCAGCAGCTTGGTGCCGCCTTCACCCCTCCACTTT. Translation: CASSLVPPSPLHF.

The chain couples TRBV2 to TRBJ2-3, with 8 bases that match TRBD2. This CDR3 contains 20 residues. Germline V gives CDR1 SNHLY, CDR2 FYNNEI. Germline trimming cut 1 base from V and 4 bases from J; bases unmatched to any gene: 19. This CDR3 reads CASSEEERGGGREEPDTQYF. Here the CDR3 DNA reads TGTGCCAGCAGTGAAGAGGAGCGTGGCGGGGGGAGGGAGGAACCAGATACGCAGTATTTT.

This clone has only a few counts. The chain combines TRBV11-2 with TRBJ2-7; D gene unclear. V lost 3 bases to trimming and J lost 5 bases, with 14 bases between them. Per germline, CDR1 SGHAT and CDR2 FQNNGV. This CDR3 region has 14 residues. CDR3 residues: CASSFGNRANEQYF. For the CDR3, the DNA is TGTGCCAGCAGCTTCGGTAACCGGGCGAACGAGCAGTACTTC.

The J gene is TRBJ2-2, the V gene TRBV6-1, with 7 positions matching TRBD2. Per the germline V gene, CDR1 is MNHNS and CDR2 is SASEGT. With V trimmed by 5 bases and J by 1 base, 4 bases remained unmatched. CDR3 length equals 15 residues. The chain's CDR3 is CASSWLAVNTGELFF. CDR3 in DNA: TGTGCCAGCAGTTGGCTAGCGGTGAACACCGGGGAGCTGTTTTTT.

The chain links TRBV4-3 to TRBJ1-1; D is unresolved. CDR1 and CDR2 (germline): LGHNA, YSLEER. The V end was cut by 0 bases, the J end by 1 base, with 6 bases between. This CDR3 has 14 amino acids. The CDR3 DNA sequence: TGCGCCAGCAGCCAAGATCCGCAGAACACTGAAGCTTTCTTT. Translation gives CASSQDPQNTEAFF.

This clone was picked up one time. This chain connects TRBV2 to TRBJ1-2; D uncertain. Trimming removed 3 bases from V and 1 base from J, with 3 bases in between. This CDR3 is 12 amino acids long. Germline V lookup: CDR1 SNHLY, CDR2 FYNNEI. The CDR3 bases are TGTGCCAGCAGTGAGGATAACTATGGCTACACCTTC. This encodes CASSEDNYGYTF.

V is TRBV4-3 and J is TRBJ1-5; D uncertain. The CDR3 extends over 15 amino acids. Trimming pared 0 bases from V and 6 bases from J, leaving 12 bases between. Germline loops: CDR1 LGHNA, CDR2 YSLEER. CDR3 bases: TGCGCCAGCAGCCAAGAATACGATTACATTCAGCCCCAGCATTTT. Translation: CASSQEYDYIQPQHF.

The CDR3 sequence: CASIQLIGGSNTEAFF. Here the CDR3 DNA reads TGTGCCAGCATCCAACTTATAGGGGGATCAAACACTGAAGCTTTCTTT. The chain combines TRBV7-8 with TRBJ1-1; possible D gene TRBD1, 6 bases. CDR1 is SGHVS and CDR2 is FQNEAQ in the germline V gene. The CDR3 covers 16 residues. The V end was cut by 7 bases, the J end by 2 bases, with 20 bases between. The variable domain in full, completed from reference TRBV7-8 and TRBJ1-1, reads GAGVSQSPRYKVAKRGQDVALRCDPISGHVSLFWYQQALGQGPEFLTYFQNEAQLDKSGLPSDRFFAERPEGSVSTLKIQRTQQEDSAVYLCASIQLIGGSNTEAFFGQGTRLTVV.

This chain uses TRBV29-1 with TRBJ2-7; a possible D gene is TRBD1 (6 bases). The CDR3 sequence is 13 residues long. Germline loops: CDR1 SQVTM, CDR2 ANQGSEA. V was pared by 8 bases and J by 4 bases, with 18 bases between. CDR3 loop: CSTPPGTTYEQYF. As DNA, the CDR3 is TGCAGCACCCCCCCTGGGACAACTTACGAGCAGTACTTC.

J is TRBJ1-1 and V is TRBV27; TRBD1 aligns across 7 bases. J was trimmed by 4 bases and V by 5 bases; bases with no gene match: 13. Germline CDR1 MNHEY, CDR2 SMNVEV (reference sequence). The CDR3 consists of 16 residues. Written as DNA, the CDR3 is TGTGCCAGCAGTCCTCTCGGGGGACAGTTGGGCACTGAAGCTTTCTTT. It specifies CASSPLGGQLGTEAFF.

This clone has only a few counts. The J gene is TRBJ2-5, the V gene TRBV6-6, with no clear D. Germline CDR1 is MNHNY and CDR2 is SVGAGI (reference sequence). V was clipped by 7 bases and J by 5 bases, with 5 bases between them. This CDR3 comprises 10 residues. The DNA of the CDR3 is TGTGCCAGCAAGGCGGAGACCCAGTACTTC. This gives the protein CASKAETQYF.

The chain recombines TRBV29-1 with TRBJ2-7; TRBD1 aligns across 7 bases. Germline V lookup: CDR1 SQVTM, CDR2 ANQGSEA. The CDR3 is 12 residues long. V was pared by 6 bases and J by 3 bases, with 5 bases of the junction left unmatched. CDR3 residues: CSVPGTDYEQYF. In DNA, the CDR3 is TGCAGCGTGCCCGGGACAGACTACGAGCAGTACTTC.